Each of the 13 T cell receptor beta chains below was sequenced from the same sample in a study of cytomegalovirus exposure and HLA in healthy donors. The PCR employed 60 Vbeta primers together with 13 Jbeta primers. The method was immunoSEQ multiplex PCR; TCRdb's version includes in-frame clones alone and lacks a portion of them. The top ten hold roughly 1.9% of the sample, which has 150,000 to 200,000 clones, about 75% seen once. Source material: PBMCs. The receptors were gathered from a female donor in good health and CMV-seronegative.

The chain's CDR3 is CASSIRDSNQPQHF. CDR3 DNA: TGTGCCAGCAGCATCCGGGACAGTAATCAGCCCCAGCATTTT. The chain couples TRBV11-2 to TRBJ1-5; the match to TRBD1 covers 7 bases. J was trimmed by 4 bases and V by 5 bases; bases with no gene match: 5. CDR1 SGHAT and CDR2 FQNNGV come from the germline V gene. The CDR3 has 14 residues.

The CDR3 reads CASRKDRGSNQPQHF. The DNA for the CDR3 is TGTGCCAGCCGTAAGGACAGGGGGAGCAATCAGCCCCAGCATTTT. This chain joins TRBV27 and TRBJ1-5; 10 nucleotides line up with TRBD1. The CDR3 runs 15 residues. Germline CDR1 is MNHEY and CDR2 is SMNVEV (reference sequence). V lost 8 bases and J lost 1; bases outside the gene matches: 5.

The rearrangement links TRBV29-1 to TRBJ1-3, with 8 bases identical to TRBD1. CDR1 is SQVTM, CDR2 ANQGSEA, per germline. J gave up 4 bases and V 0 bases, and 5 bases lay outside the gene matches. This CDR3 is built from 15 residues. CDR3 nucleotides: TGCAGCGTTGAAGACCAGGGGGCGAGAGGAAACACCATATATTTT. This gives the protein CSVEDQGARGNTIYF.

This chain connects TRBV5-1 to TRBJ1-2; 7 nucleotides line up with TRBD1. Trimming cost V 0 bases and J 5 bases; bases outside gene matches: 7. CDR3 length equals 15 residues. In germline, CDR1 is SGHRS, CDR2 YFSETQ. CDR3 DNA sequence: TGCGCCAGCAGCTTGGAATTTCAACAGGGGTATGGCTACACCTTC. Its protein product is CASSLEFQQGYGYTF. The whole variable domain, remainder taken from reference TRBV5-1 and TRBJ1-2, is KAGVTQTPRYLIKTRGQQVTLSCSPISGHRSVSWYQQTPGQGLQFLFEYFSETQRNKGNFPGRFSGRQFSNSRSEMNVSTLELGDSALYLCASSLEFQQGYGYTFGSGTRLTVV.

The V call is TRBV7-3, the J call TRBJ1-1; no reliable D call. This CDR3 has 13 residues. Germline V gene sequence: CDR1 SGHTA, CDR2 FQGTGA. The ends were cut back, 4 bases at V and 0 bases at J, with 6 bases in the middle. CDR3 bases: TGTGCCAGCAGCTCGCGTATGAACACTGAAGCTTTCTTT. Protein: CASSSRMNTEAFF.

The CDR3 DNA follows: TGTGCCAGCAGCGGGGGGGACGGGTATGGCTACACCTTC. Translated, it gives CASSGGDGYGYTF. The J gene is TRBJ1-2, the V gene TRBV9; D is perhaps TRBD1 (5 bases). Germline V lookup: CDR1 SGDLS, CDR2 YYNGEE. Trimming took off 3 bases at V and 5 bases at J, with 11 bases between the two ends. CDR3 length: 13 residues. The complete variable domain, with remaining parts taken from reference TRBV9 and TRBJ1-2, reads DSGVTQTPKHLITATGQRVTLRCSPRSGDLSVYWYQQSLDQGLQFLIQYYNGEERAKGNILERFSAQQFPDLHSELNLSSLELGDSALYFCASSGGDGYGYTFGSGTRLTVV.

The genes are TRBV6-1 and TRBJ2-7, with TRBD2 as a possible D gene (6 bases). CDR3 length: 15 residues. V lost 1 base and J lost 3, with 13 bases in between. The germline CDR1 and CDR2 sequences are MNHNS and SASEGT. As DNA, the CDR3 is TGTGCCAGCAGTGAAGGAGGGACTTACCTCTACGAGCAGTACTTC. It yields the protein CASSEGGTYLYEQYF.

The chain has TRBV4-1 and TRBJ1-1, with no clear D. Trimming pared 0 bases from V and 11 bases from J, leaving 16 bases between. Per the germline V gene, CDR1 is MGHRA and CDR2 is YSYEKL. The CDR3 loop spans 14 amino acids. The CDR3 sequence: CASSQDISRKMAFF. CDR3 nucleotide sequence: TGCGCCAGCAGCCAAGACATCAGCAGGAAGATGGCTTTCTTT.

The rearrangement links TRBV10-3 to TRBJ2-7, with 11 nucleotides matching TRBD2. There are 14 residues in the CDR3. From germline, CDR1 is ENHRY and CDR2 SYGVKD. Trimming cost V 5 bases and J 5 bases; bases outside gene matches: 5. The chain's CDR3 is CAISPGLAGDEQYF. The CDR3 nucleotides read TGTGCCATCAGTCCCGGACTAGCGGGCGACGAGCAGTACTTC.

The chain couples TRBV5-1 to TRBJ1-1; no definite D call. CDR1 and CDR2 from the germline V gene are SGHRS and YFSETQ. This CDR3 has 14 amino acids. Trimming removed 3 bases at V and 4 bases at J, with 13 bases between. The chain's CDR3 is CASSSGLEGTEAFF. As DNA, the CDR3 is TGCGCCAGCAGCTCTGGACTTGAGGGCACTGAAGCTTTCTTT.

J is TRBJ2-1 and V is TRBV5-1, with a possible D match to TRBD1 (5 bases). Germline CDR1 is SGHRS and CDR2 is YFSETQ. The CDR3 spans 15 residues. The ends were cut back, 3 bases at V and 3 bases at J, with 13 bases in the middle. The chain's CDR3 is CASSSVVTVYNEQFF. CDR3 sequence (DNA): TGCGCCAGCAGCTCTGTCGTGACAGTCTACAATGAGCAGTTCTTC.

CDR3 coding DNA: TGTGCCAGCAGCGCAGGACAGATAGACTACGAGCAGTACTTC. It codes for CASSAGQIDYEQYF. V is TRBV5-4 and J is TRBJ2-7, with a weak D call TRBD1 (6 bases). Trimming removed 4 bases at V and 3 bases at J, with 14 bases between. CDR1 is SGHNT and CDR2 is YYREEE in the germline V gene (reference sequence). The CDR3 totals 14 residues.

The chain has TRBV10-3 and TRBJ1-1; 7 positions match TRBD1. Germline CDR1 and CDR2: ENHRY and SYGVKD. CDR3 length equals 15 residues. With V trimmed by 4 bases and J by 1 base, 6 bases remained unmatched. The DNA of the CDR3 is TGTGCCATCAGTGGAGAAGGGGGCCAGAACACTGAAGCTTTCTTT. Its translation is CAISGEGGQNTEAFF.